Sequencing of this TCR beta chain was carried out in a study of human T cells and chemical hapten exposure. Time point specified: pre-sensitization, week 0. Indicated treatment: therapeutic diphenylcyclopropenone sensitization with weekly scalp DPC. TCRdb used MiXCR to reprocess the RACE reads, holding one entry per CDR3 protein. The sample shows 200,000 to 300,000 distinct CDR3 sequences, approximately 8.4% of them seen only once. V dropped 3 bases and J dropped 1 base, with 6 bases sitting between them. This CDR3 has 13 residues. The germline gives CDR1 SGHTA, CDR2 FQGNSA. There are a few counts of this clonotype.

The chain uses TRBV7-2 and TRBJ1-1, with no clear D. The TCR was taken from a woman between 40 and 55 years old with alopecia areata. Some clones in this sample may be carry-over from other donors' samples. The specimen was whole blood, collected in connection with sensitization to the hapten diphenylcyclopropenone (DPC). DNA for the CDR3: TGTGCCAGCAGCTTTGACCAGAACACTGAAGCTTTCTTT. It translates to CASSFDQNTEAFF. The whole variable domain, filled in from reference TRBV7-2 and TRBJ1-1, reads GAGVSQSPSNKVTEKGKDVELRCDPISGHTALYWYRQSLGQGLEFLIYFQGNSAPDKSGLPSDRFSAERTGGSVSTLTIQRTQQEDSAVYLCASSFDQNTEAFFGQGTRLTVV.